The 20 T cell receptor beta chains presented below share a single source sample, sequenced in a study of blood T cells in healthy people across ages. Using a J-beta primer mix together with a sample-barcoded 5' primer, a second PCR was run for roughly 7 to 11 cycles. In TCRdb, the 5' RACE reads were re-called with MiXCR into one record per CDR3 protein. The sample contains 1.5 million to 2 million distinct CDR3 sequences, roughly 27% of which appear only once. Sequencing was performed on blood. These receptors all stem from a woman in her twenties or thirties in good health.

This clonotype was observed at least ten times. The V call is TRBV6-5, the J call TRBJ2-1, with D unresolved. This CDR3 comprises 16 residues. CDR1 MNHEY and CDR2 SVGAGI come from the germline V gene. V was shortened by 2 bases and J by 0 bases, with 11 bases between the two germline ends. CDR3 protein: CASSYRITGSYNEQFF. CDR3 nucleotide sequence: TGTGCCAGCAGTTACCGGATCACGGGCTCCTACAATGAGCAGTTCTTC.

CDR3 in DNA: TGCAGCGTCGGTTCGACTAGCGGGGGGGCAGATACGCAGTATTTT. This gives the protein CSVGSTSGGADTQYF. The chain carries TRBV29-1 and TRBJ2-3; 14 positions match TRBD2. Looked up from germline, CDR1 is SQVTM and CDR2 is ANQGSEA. The junction had 6 bases not matched to a gene; V was cut back by 6 bases and J by 4 bases. This CDR3 has 15 amino acids.

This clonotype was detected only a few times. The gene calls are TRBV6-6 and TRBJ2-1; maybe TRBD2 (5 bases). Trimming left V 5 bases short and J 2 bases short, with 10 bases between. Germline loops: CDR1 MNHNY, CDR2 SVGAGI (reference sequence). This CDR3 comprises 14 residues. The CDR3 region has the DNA TGTGCCAGCAGTAGCTCGACTACCTACAATGAGCAGTTCTTC. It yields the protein CASSSSTTYNEQFF.

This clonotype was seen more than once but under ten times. CDR3 in DNA: TGCGCCAGCAGCCCCAGGACTAGCGGGTGGGCGATGGACGAGCAGTACTTC. Translated, it gives CASSPRTSGWAMDEQYF. V and J are TRBV4-3 and TRBJ2-7; TRBD2 agrees at 11 bases. The CDR3 has 17 amino acids. Germline V lookup: CDR1 LGHNA, CDR2 YSLEER. With 4 bases clipped from V and 5 bases from J, the junction kept 13 bases outside the gene matches.

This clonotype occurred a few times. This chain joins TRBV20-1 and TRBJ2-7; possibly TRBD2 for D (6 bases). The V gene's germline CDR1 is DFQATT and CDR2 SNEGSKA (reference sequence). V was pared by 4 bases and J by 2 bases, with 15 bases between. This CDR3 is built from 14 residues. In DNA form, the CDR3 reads TGCAGTGCTACCCGGGACGGGAGAGCCTACGAGCAGTACTTC. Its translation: CSATRDGRAYEQYF.

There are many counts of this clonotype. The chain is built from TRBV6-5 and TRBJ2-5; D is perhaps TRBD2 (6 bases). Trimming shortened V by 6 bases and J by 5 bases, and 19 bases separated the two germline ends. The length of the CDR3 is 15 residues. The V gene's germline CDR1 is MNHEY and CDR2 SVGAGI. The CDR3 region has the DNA TGTGCCAGCAGGACCCGAGGGAGTGGAGGGGAGACCCAGTACTTC. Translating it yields CASRTRGSGGETQYF.

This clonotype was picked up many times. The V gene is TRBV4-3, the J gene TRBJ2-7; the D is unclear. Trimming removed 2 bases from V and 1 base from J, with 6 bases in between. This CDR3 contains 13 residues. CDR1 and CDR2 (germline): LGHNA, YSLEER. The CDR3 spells CASSQSLSYEQYF. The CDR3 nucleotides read TGCGCCAGCAGCCAATCCCTTTCCTACGAGCAGTACTTC.

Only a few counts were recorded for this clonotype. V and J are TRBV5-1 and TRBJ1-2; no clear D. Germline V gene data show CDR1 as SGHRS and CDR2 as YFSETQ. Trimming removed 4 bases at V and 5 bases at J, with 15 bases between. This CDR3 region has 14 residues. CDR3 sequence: CASSPFGVSYGYTF. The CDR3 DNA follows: TGCGCCAGCAGCCCCTTTGGGGTCTCGTATGGCTACACCTTC.

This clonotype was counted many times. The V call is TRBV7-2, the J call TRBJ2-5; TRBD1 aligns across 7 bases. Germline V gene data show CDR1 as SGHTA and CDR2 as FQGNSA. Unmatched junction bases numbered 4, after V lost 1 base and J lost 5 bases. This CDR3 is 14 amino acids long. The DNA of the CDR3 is TGTGCCAGCAGCTTAGTTTTAGGGGGCGAGACCCAGTACTTC. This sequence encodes CASSLVLGGETQYF.

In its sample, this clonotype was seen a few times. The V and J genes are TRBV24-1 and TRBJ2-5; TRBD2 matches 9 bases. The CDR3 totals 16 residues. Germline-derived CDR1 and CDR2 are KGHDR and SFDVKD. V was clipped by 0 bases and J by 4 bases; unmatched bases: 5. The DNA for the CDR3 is TGTGCCACCAGTGATTTGCGCGGGGGGGCCGGAGAGACCCAGTACTTC. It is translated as CATSDLRGGAGETQYF.

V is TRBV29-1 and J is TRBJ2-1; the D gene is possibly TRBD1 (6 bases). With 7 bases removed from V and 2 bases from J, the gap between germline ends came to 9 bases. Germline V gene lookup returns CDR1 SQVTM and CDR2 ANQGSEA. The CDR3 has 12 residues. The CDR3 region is CSAQGTYNEQFF. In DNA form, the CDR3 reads TGCAGCGCCCAGGGGACCTACAATGAGCAGTTCTTC.

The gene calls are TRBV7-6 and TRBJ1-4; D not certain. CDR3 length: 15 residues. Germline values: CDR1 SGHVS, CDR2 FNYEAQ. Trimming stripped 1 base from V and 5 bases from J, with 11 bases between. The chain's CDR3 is CASSLGSPNNEKLFF. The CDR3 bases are TGTGCCAGCAGCTTAGGGTCCCCGAACAATGAAAAACTGTTTTTT.

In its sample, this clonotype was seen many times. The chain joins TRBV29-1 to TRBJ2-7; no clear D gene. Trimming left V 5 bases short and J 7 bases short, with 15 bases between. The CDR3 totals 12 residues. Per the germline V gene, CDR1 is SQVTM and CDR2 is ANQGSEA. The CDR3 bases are TGCAGCGTTCCGGGCCCTGTTGGAGAGCAGTACTTC. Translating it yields CSVPGPVGEQYF.

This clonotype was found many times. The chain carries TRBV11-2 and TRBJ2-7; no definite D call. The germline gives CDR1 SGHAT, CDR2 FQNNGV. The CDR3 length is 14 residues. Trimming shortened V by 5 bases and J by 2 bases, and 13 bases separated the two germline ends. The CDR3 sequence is CASSLPDITYEQYF. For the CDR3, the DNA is TGTGCCAGCAGCCTCCCAGACATTACCTACGAGCAGTACTTC.

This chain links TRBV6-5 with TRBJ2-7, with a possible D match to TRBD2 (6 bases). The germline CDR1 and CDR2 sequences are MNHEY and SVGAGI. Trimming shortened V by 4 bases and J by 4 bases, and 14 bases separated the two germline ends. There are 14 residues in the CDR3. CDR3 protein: CASSSASGEYEQYF. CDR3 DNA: TGTGCCAGCAGTTCTGCGTCGGGAGAGTACGAGCAGTACTTC.

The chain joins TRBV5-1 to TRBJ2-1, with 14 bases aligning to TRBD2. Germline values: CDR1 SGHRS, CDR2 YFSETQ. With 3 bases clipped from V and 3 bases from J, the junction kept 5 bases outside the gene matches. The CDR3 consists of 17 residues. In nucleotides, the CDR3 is TGCGCCAGCAGCTACGGGACTAGCGGGAGCATCTACAATGAGCAGTTCTTC. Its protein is CASSYGTSGSIYNEQFF. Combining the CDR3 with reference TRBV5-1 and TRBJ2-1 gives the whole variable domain KAGVTQTPRYLIKTRGQQVTLSCSPISGHRSVSWYQQTPGQGLQFLFEYFSETQRNKGNFPGRFSGRQFSNSRSEMNVSTLELGDSALYLCASSYGTSGSIYNEQFFGPGTRLTVL.

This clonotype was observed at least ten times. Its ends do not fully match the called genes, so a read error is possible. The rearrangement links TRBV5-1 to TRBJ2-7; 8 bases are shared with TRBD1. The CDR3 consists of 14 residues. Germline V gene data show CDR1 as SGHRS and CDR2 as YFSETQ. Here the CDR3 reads CASSLSDRAYEQYF. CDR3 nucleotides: TGTGCCAGCAGCCTCTCGGACAGGGCCTACGAGCAGTACTTC.

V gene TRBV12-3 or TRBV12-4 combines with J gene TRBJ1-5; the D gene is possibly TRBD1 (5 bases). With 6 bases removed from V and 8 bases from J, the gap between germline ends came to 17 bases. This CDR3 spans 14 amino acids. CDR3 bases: TGTGCCAGCAGCCAGGGACTTAATGGGAAGCCCCAGCATTTT. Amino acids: CASSQGLNGKPQHF.

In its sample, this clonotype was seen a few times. CDR3 protein: CASSYSGLSGAGEQFF. The CDR3 coding sequence is TGTGCCAGCAGTTACTCGGGACTATCGGGGGCGGGTGAGCAGTTCTTC. V gene TRBV6-5 combines with J gene TRBJ2-1, with D possibly matching TRBD2 (7 bases). This CDR3 spans 16 amino acids. V gave up 0 bases and J gave up 9 bases, with 18 bases separating them. Germline values: CDR1 MNHEY, CDR2 SVGAGI.

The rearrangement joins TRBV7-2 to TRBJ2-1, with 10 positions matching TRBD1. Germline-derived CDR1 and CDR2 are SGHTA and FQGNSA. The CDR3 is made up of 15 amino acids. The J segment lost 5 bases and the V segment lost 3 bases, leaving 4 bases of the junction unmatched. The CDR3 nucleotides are TGTGCCAGCAGCTTTGTCGGGACAGGGGACAATGAGCAGTTCTTC. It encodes CASSFVGTGDNEQFF.